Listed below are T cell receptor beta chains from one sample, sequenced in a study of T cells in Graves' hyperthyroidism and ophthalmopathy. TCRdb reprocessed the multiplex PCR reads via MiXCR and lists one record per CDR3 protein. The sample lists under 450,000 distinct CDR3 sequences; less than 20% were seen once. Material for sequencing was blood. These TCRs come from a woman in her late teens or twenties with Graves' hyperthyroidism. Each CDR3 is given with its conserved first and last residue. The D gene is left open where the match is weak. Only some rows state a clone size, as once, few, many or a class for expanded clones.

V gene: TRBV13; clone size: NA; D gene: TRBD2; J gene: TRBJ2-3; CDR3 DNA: TGTGCCAGCAGCTTGGCGATGACTAGCCCGTACCCAGATACGCAGTATTTT; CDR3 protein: CASSLAMTSPYPDTQYF
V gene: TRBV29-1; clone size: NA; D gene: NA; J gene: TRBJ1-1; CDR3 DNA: TGCAGCGTTAGCGGGGGACCTGAAGCTTTCTTT; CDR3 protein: CSVSGGPEAFF
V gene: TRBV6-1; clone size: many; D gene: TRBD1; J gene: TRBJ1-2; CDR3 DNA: TGTGCCAGCACCGAAAACAGGGGGCCGAGTGATGGCTACACCTTC; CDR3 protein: CASTENRGPSDGYTF
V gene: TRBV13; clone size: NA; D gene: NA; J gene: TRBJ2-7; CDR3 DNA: TGTGCCAGCAGCGCCTTAAGTTTCGAGCAGTACTTC; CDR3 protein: CASSALSFEQYF
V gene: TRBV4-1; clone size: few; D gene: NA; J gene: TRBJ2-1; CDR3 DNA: TGCGCCAGCAGCCAAGAGAGCGAAAATGAGCAGTTCTTC; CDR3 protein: CASSQESENEQFF
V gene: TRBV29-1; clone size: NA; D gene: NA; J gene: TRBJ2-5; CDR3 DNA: TGCAGCGTTGAGGAAGGGGTGGAGACCCAGTACTTC; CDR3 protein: CSVEEGVETQYF
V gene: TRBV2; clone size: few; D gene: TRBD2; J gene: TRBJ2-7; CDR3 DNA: TGTGCCAGCAGTGGGATAGCGGGGCTCTCCTACGAGCAGTACTTC; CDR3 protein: CASSGIAGLSYEQYF
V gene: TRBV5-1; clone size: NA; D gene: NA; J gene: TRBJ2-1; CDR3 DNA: TGCGCCAGCAGCTCGGGGGCAAGTCTGTATGAGCAGTTCTTC; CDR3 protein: CASSSGASLYEQFF
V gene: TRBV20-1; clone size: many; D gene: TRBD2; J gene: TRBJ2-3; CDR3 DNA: TGCAGTGCTAGAGATCCTGCGGGAGGGGGGACAGATACGCAGTATTTT; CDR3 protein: CSARDPAGGGTDTQYF
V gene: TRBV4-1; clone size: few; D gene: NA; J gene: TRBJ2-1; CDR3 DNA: TGCGCCAGCAGCCCGCCCCGGAGGTTTGAGCAGTTCTTC; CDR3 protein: CASSPPRRFEQFF
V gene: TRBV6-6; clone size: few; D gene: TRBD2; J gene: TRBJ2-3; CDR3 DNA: TGTGCCAGCAGTTACCCTACCGGGGGGACGGGCACAGATACGCAGTATTTT; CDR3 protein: CASSYPTGGTGTDTQYF
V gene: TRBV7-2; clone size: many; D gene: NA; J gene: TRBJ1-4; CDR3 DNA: TGTGCCAGCAGCACTTGGGAGGGCGAAAAACTGTTTTTT; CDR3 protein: CASSTWEGEKLFF
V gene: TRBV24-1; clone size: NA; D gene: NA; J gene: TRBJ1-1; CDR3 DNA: TGTGCCACCACGTTTAGGAATGAAGCTTTCTTT; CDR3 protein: CATTFRNEAFF
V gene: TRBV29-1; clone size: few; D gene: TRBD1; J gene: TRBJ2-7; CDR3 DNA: TGCAGCGTTGGACAGGGGGACTACGAGCAGTACTTC; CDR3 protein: CSVGQGDYEQYF
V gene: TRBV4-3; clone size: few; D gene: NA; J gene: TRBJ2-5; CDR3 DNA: TGCGCCAGCAGCCATAACACAGCAATAGAACAAGAGACCCAGTACTTC; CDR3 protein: CASSHNTAIEQETQYF
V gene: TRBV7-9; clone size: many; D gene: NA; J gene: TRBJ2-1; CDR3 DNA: TGTGCCAGCAGCTCGCAGGGACTGCCGACCTACAATGAGCAGTTCTTC; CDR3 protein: CASSSQGLPTYNEQFF
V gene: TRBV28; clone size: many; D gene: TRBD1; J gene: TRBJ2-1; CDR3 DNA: TGTGCCAGCAGTTTATTACGGACAGGGGCATACAATGAGCAGTTCTTC; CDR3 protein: CASSLLRTGAYNEQFF
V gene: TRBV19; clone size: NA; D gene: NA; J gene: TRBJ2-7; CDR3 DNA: TGTGCCAGTAGTATAGCTGGGGCGTCCTACGAGCAGTACTTC; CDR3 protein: CASSIAGASYEQYF
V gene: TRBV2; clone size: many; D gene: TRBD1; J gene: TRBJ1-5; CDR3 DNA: TGTGCCAGCAGGGGACAGCGATATAGCAATCAGCCCCAGCATTTT; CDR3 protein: CASRGQRYSNQPQHF
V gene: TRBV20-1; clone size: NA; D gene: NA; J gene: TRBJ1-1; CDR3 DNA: TGCAGTGCTAGATGGGCGGGTCTTGGTGAAGCTTTCTTT; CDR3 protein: CSARWAGLGEAFF
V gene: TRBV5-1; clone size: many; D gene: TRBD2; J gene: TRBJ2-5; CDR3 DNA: TGCGCCAGCAGCTTGGCCGGGACTAGTGGAGAGACCCAGTACTTC; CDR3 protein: CASSLAGTSGETQYF
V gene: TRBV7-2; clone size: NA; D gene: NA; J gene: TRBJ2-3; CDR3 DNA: TGTGCCAGCAGCACAGGAGAGGGTGGGGACACAGATACGCAGTATTTT; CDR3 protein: CASSTGEGGDTDTQYF
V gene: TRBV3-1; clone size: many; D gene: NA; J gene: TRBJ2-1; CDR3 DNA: TGTGCCAGCAGCCAGGTTCAGTACAATGAGCAGTTCTTC; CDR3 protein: CASSQVQYNEQFF
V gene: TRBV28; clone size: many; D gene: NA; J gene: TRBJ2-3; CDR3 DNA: TGTGCCAGCGCTGGACAGTTAAATACGCAGTATTTT; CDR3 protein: CASAGQLNTQYF
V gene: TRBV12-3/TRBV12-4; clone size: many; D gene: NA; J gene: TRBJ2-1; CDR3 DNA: TGTGCCAGCAGCCCGAGCGGAGGGCGCTACAATGAGCAGTTCTTC; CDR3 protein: CASSPSGGRYNEQFF
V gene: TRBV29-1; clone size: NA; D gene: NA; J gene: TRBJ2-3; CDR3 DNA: TGCAGCGGTAACTCGGGAGATACGCAGTATTTT; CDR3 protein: CSGNSGDTQYF
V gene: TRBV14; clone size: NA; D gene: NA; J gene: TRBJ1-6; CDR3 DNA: TGTGCCAGCAGCCAAGGGTCACCACCCCTCCACTTT; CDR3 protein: CASSQGSPPLHF
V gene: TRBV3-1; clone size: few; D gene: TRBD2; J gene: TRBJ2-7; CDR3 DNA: TGTGCCAGCAGCCAGGGACTAGCGGGAGTCATGGAGCAGTACTTC; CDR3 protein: CASSQGLAGVMEQYF
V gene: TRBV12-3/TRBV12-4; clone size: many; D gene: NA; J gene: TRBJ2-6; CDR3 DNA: TGTGCCAGCAGTTTCACTAGCTCTGGGGCCAACGTCCTGACTTTC; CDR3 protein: CASSFTSSGANVLTF
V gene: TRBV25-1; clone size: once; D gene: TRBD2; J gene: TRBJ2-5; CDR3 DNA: TGTGCCAGCACCCCCAACCTAAGCGGGAGGGAAGAGACCCAGTACTTC; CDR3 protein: CASTPNLSGREETQYF
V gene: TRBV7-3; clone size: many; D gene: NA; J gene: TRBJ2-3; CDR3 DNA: TGTGCCAGCAGCTTATCAGGGGCAGGGACAGATACGCAGTATTTT; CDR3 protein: CASSLSGAGTDTQYF
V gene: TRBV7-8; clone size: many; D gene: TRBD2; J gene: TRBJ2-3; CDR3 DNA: TGTGCCAGCAGCTTAGGGCTAGCGGGGTTCACAGATACGCAGTATTTT; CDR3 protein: CASSLGLAGFTDTQYF
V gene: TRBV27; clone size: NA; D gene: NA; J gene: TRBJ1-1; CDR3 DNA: TGTGCCAGCAGTTTGGGCAGACAGAACACTGAAGCTTTCTTT; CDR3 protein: CASSLGRQNTEAFF
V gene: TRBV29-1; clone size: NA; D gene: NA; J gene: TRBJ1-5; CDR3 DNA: TGCAGCGTCCGTTTGGGTGGCAATCAGCCCCAGCATTTT; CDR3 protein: CSVRLGGNQPQHF
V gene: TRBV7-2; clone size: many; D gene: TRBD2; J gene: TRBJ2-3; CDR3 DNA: TGTGCCAGCAGCGTAGCGGGGGGGCCGGGAGATACGCAGTATTTT; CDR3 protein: CASSVAGGPGDTQYF
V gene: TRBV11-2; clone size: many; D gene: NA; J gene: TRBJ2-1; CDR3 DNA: TGTGCCAGCAGCCCTCGTAGGGCGAGCTCCTACAATGAGCAGTTCTTC; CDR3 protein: CASSPRRASSYNEQFF
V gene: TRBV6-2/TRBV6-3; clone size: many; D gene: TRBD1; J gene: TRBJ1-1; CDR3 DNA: TGTGCCAGCAGTCGAACACAGGGGTATGGCGAAGCTTTCTTT; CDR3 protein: CASSRTQGYGEAFF
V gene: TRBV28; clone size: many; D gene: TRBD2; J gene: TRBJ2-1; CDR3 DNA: TGTGCCAGCAGTTTTCCGGACTTAGCGGGAGGCTACAATGAGCAGTTCTTC; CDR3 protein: CASSFPDLAGGYNEQFF
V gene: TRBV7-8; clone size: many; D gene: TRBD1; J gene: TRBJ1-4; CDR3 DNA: TGTGCCAGCAGCTTATGGGACAGGGAATATGCAACTAATGAAAAACTGTTTTTT; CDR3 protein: CASSLWDREYATNEKLFF
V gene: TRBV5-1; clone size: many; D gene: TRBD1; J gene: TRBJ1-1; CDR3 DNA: TGCGCCAGCACCAAAGCAGGGGGATTGACTGAAGCTTTCTTT; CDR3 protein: CASTKAGGLTEAFF
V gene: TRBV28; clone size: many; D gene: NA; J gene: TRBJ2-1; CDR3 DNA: TGTGCCAGCAGTTTATTAAGGACGGGCAATGAGCAGTTCTTC; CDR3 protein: CASSLLRTGNEQFF
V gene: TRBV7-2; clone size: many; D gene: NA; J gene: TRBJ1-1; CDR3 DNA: TGTGCCAGCAGCTTACTAGGATTCCAAGGCACTGAAGCTTTCTTT; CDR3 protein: CASSLLGFQGTEAFF
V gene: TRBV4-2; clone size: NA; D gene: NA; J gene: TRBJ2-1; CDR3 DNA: TGTGCCAGCAGCCAAGCGACATTACCTCTAATATCTAATGAGCAGTTCTTC; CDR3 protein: CASSQATLPLISNEQFF
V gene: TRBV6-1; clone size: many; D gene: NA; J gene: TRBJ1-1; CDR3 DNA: TGTGCCAGCAGTTCCGCTGGGGGGCTAACTGAAGCTTTCTTT; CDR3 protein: CASSSAGGLTEAFF
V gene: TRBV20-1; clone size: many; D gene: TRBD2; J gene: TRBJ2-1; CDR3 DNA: TGCAGTGCCAAGAAGAGCGGGAGCCCAAACAATGAGCAGTTCTTC; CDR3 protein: CSAKKSGSPNNEQFF
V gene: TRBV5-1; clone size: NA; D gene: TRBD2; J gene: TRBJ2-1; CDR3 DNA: TGCGCCAGCAGGGGACTAGCGGAGCGGGGTGAGCAGTTCTTC; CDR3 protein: CASRGLAERGEQFF
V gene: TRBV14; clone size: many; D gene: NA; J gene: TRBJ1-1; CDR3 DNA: TGTGCCAGCAGCGAAGCCATCGGCGGATTGGGCACTGAAGCTTTCTTT; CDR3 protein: CASSEAIGGLGTEAFF
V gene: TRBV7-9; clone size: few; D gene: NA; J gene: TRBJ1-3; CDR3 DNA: TGTGCCAGTGACTTAAGCTCTGGAAACACCATATATTTT; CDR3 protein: CASDLSSGNTIYF
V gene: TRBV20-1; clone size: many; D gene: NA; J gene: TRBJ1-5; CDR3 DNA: TGCAGTGCTAGAGATTCAGATAGCAATCAGCCCCAGCATTTT; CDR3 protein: CSARDSDSNQPQHF
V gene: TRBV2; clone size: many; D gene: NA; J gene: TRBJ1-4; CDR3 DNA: TGTGCCAGCAGCCGGGACACTTCAACTAATGAAAAACTGTTTTTT; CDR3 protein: CASSRDTSTNEKLFF
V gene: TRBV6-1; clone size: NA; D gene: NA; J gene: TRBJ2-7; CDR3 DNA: TGTGCCAGCAGTGAAGTTCCCCCAGGTAGCGGCAGGGGTGAGCAGTACTTC; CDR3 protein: CASSEVPPGSGRGEQYF
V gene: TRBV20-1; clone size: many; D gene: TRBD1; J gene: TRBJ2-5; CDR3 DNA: TGCAGTGTTGGCTCTGACAGGGGATTAGAAGAGACCCAGTACTTC; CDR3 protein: CSVGSDRGLEETQYF
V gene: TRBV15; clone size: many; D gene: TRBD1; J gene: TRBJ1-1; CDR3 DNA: TGTGCCACCAGCAGGACAGGGGGCTTGGTCACTGAAGCTTTCTTT; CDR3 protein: CATSRTGGLVTEAFF
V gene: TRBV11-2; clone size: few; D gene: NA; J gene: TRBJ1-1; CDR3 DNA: TGTGCCAGCAGCCCCCGTCCGGGGTACTCTAACACTGAAGCTTTCTTT; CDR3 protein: CASSPRPGYSNTEAFF
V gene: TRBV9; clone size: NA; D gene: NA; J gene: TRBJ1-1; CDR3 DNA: TGTGCCAGCAGCGCCTCGGCGGGTCAGAGTGAAGCTTTCTTT; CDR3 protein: CASSASAGQSEAFF
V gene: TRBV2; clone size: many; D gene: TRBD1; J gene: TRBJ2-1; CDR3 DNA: TGTGCCAGCACCTGGGACAGGGTGGGTGAGCAGTTCTTC; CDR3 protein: CASTWDRVGEQFF